This T cell receptor (beta chain) is from a study of blood T cells in healthy people across ages. Findings of the study overall: Diversity was estimated from one million T cells, and these estimates were considered underestimates. Roughly linear declines in TCR beta diversity per million T cells occurred with age.

A second about 6 to 12 cycle PCR used barcoded and J-beta primers. TCRdb fed the 5' RACE reads into MiXCR, producing one record per CDR3 protein. The profile covers roughly 1.6 million distinct CDR3 sequences, with roughly 32% appearing a single time and around 11% taken by the ten largest. V lost 0 bases to trimming and J lost 4 bases; unmatched junction nucleotides: 4. CDR1 is KGHSH, CDR2 LQKENI, per germline. The CDR3 has 16 amino acids. Comment on this clonotype: Its matching antigen is unknown.

Sequencing used blood. The TCR comes from a woman aged 25 to 39 in good health. The chain uses TRBV18 and TRBJ2-5; 11 nucleotides line up with TRBD2. CDR3 loop: CASSPPRLAGTETQYF. In DNA, the CDR3 is TGTGCCAGCTCACCACCTAGACTAGCGGGAACAGAGACCCAGTACTTC. Variable domain in full (rest from reference TRBV18 and TRBJ2-5): NAGVMQNPRHLVRRRGQEARLRCSPMKGHSHVYWYRQLPEEGLKFMVYLQKENIIDESGMPKERFSAEFPKEGPSILRIQQVVRGDSAAYFCASSPPRLAGTETQYFGPGTRLLVL.